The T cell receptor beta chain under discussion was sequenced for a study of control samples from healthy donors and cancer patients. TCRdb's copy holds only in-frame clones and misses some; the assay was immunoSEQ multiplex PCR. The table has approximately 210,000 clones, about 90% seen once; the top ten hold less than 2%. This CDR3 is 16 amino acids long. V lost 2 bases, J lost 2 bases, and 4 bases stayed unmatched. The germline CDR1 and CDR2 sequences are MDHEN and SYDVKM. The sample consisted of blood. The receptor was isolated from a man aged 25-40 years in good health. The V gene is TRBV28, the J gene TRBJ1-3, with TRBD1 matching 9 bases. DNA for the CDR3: TGTGCCAGCAGTTTACTGGACAGGGGAGCTGGAAACACCATATATTTT. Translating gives CASSLLDRGAGNTIYF.